Listed below are T cell receptor beta chains from one sample, sequenced in a study of T cell changes during pregnancy in multiple sclerosis. The data were produced by immunoSEQ multiplex PCR, yet TCRdb's version contains in-frame clones alone and is incomplete. The table has approximately 60,000 clones, 91% seen once. The sample here was peripheral blood, taken after pregnancy. Source of these receptors: a female donor in good health, enrolled as a control in a pregnancy study. The CDR3 runs from the conserved cysteine through the conserved F or W. The D gene is left open where the match is weak. Clone size is stated in some rows and not others, as once, few, many or a class when expanded.

clone size	D gene	V gene	J gene	CDR3 DNA	CDR3 protein
NA	NA	TRBV19	TRBJ1-2	TGTGCCAGTAGTATCGAAGGGGTTTATGGCTACACCTTC	CASSIEGVYGYTF
NA	NA	TRBV11-2	TRBJ2-1	TGTGCCAGCAGCCTCCCCGGGTCCTACAATGAGCAGTTCTTC	CASSLPGSYNEQFF
NA	TRBD1	TRBV11-3	TRBJ2-7	TGTGCCAGCAGCGAAGGGACAGATTGGTCCTACGAGCAGTACTTC	CASSEGTDWSYEQYF
NA	TRBD1	TRBV7-9	TRBJ2-3	TGTGCCAGCAGCCTTTCCGGGACAGGGGGCACAGATACGCAGTATTTT	CASSLSGTGGTDTQYF
NA	TRBD1	TRBV29-1	TRBJ2-7	TGCAGCGTTGGGGACAGAATTCCTACGGAGGAGCAGTACTTC	CSVGDRIPTEEQYF
NA	TRBD1	TRBV7-9	TRBJ2-2	TGTGCCAGCAGCTTAGGGACAGGGTATAGGAGCACCGGGGAGCTGTTTTTT	CASSLGTGYRSTGELFF
NA	TRBD1	TRBV25-1	TRBJ2-7	TGTGCCAGCAGTGCGGACAGGGGCTCCTACGAGCAGTACTTC	CASSADRGSYEQYF
NA	NA	TRBV5-8	TRBJ1-1	TGTGCCAGCAGCTTGGCTACAGTTGAAGCTTTCTTT	CASSLATVEAFF
NA	NA	TRBV5-4	TRBJ1-4	TGTGCCAGCAGCTTGGGGGGATTCAGGGGAAATGAAAAACTGTTTTTT	CASSLGGFRGNEKLFF
NA	TRBD2	TRBV7-2	TRBJ2-3	TGTGCCAGCAGCTTAGCGCTAGCGGGGGATACGCAGTATTTT	CASSLALAGDTQYF
NA	TRBD1	TRBV2	TRBJ2-6	TGTGCCAGCAGTAATCCGGGACAGGGTGTCTCTGGGGCCAACGTCCTGACTTTC	CASSNPGQGVSGANVLTF
NA	NA	TRBV6-1	TRBJ2-3	TGTGCCAGCAGTGCACCGGGAGTCACAGATACGCAGTATTTT	CASSAPGVTDTQYF
NA	NA	TRBV21-1	TRBJ2-3	TGTGCCAGCCCGAAACAGGGGGTTTTCACAGATACGCAGTATTTT	CASPKQGVFTDTQYF
NA	TRBD2	TRBV5-4	TRBJ2-1	TGTGCCAGCAGCTCCCGGGGGACTACGAATGAGCAGTTCTTC	CASSSRGTTNEQFF
NA	TRBD1	TRBV16	TRBJ1-2	TGTGCCAGCAGCCCCTGGACAGGGTCCAGGTATGGCTACACCTTC	CASSPWTGSRYGYTF
NA	TRBD2	TRBV7-7	TRBJ2-5	TGTGCTAGCAGCTTAGCGGGAGCCGGGAGGGAGACCCAGTACTTC	CASSLAGAGRETQYF
NA	TRBD2	TRBV6-4	TRBJ2-7	TGTGCCAGCTCAGATTTTGTAGCGGGAGCAGACGAGCAGTACTTC	CASSDFVAGADEQYF
NA	NA	TRBV6-1	TRBJ1-1	TGTGCCACAGGACAGATCCAAGGGACTGAAGCTTTCTTT	CATGQIQGTEAFF
NA	NA	TRBV13	TRBJ1-1	TGTGCCAGCAGCGTCGGACACAACACTGAAGCTTTCTTT	CASSVGHNTEAFF
NA	NA	TRBV4-1	TRBJ2-7	TGCGCCAGCAGCCATCTTCTCCCCCCCCCGGGAGCACTTGGTTCCTACGAGCAGTACTTC	CASSHLLPPPGALGSYEQYF
NA	TRBD2	TRBV10-3	TRBJ2-5	TGTGCCACAAGCGGGGGCCAGAATGGAGAGACCCAGTACTTC	CATSGGQNGETQYF
once	TRBD2	TRBV7-9	TRBJ2-5	TGTGCCAGCAGCCGTGAAAGACTAGCGGCCCAGGAGACCCAGTACTTC	CASSRERLAAQETQYF
NA	TRBD2	TRBV28	TRBJ2-2	TGTGCCAGCACCTCGGGGACTAGCGGTACGACCGGGGAGCTGTTTTTT	CASTSGTSGTTGELFF
NA	NA	TRBV7-9	TRBJ2-4	TGTGCCAGCAGCCCTTCCGGTCTAGCCAAAAACATTCAGTACTTC	CASSPSGLAKNIQYF
NA	TRBD1	TRBV5-1	TRBJ1-4	TGCGCCAGCAGCTTGGGGACAGGTCCGGAAAAACTGTTTTTT	CASSLGTGPEKLFF
NA	TRBD1	TRBV19	TRBJ2-7	TGTGCCAGTAGTCCCCTCTCGAGTGCAGGGGGTAATTCCGACGAGCAGTACTTC	CASSPLSSAGGNSDEQYF
few	NA	TRBV19	TRBJ1-5	TGTGCCAGTAGTGCGACAGGTAACAATCAGCCCCAGCATTTT	CASSATGNNQPQHF
NA	TRBD1	TRBV2	TRBJ2-1	TGTGCCAGCAATCGGGACAGGGGTGACAATGAGCAGTTCTTC	CASNRDRGDNEQFF
NA	NA	TRBV18	TRBJ2-1	TGTGCCAGCTCACCAGGCGGGAATGAGCAGTTCTTC	CASSPGGNEQFF
few	NA	TRBV18	TRBJ2-7	TGTGCCAGCTCCCGCGACATGTACGAGCAGTACTTC	CASSRDMYEQYF
NA	TRBD2	TRBV6-5	TRBJ2-2	TGTGCCAGCAGACTTGGGGCTAGCGGGGACGGGGAGCTGTTTTTT	CASRLGASGDGELFF
NA	TRBD1	TRBV5-4	TRBJ2-2	TGTGCCAGCAGCGCGACAGGGCTTAACACCGGGGAGCTGTTTTTT	CASSATGLNTGELFF
NA	NA	TRBV6-1	TRBJ1-2	TGTGCCAGCAGTGAAATAGTTGGAGTAAGCCCTGCTGGCTACACCTTC	CASSEIVGVSPAGYTF
NA	TRBD1	TRBV16	TRBJ1-2	TGTGCCAGCAGCCAAGGTACAGGGGATAACTATGGCTACACCTTC	CASSQGTGDNYGYTF
NA	TRBD1	TRBV6-5	TRBJ2-7	TGTGCCAGCAGTTACAACCCCGGGACAGGCCGTTACGAGCAGTACTTC	CASSYNPGTGRYEQYF
NA	NA	TRBV9	TRBJ1-1	TGTGCCAGCAGCGTTGGAGGGGTGAACACTGAAGCTTTCTTT	CASSVGGVNTEAFF
NA	TRBD2	TRBV19	TRBJ2-1	TGTGCCAGTAGTGTACCGGGGACTAGGGATGAGCAGTTCTTC	CASSVPGTRDEQFF